This TCR beta chain was observed in a study of Tregs in tolerant kidney transplant recipients. Related graft donors supplied nonmyeloablative bone marrow transplants, and mixed chimerism was transient. Data came from immunoSEQ multiplex PCR; TCRdb stores just in-frame clones and leaves some out. The listing contains roughly 25,000 clones. CDR1 is DFQATT, CDR2 SNEGSKA, per germline (reference sequence). Trimming removed 7 bases from V and 6 bases from J; junction bases left unmatched: 6. The CDR3 covers 11 residues. Comment on this clone: Sequencing ends 3 residues short of the CDR3 end; the germline J gene provides the rest.

Source: CD4+ T cells from blood (PBMCs), taken 6 months after the transplant. The receptor was derived from a human patient who received a combined kidney and bone marrow transplant. Certain T cells may be donor cells from the graft. This chain uses TRBV20-1 with TRBJ2-7; 7 nucleotides align to TRBD1. The CDR3 loop reads CSGGQAVEQYF. Partial CDR3 DNA: TGCAGTGGTGGACAGGCGGTCGAG.